This T cell receptor (beta chain) was identified during a study of blood T cell repertoires in COVID-19. As for the study in general: The United States, Italy and Spain provided the acute and convalescent COVID-19 samples. Sources were T cells, B-cell-depleted T cells, or PBMCs; the material itself was cDNA or gDNA.

The CDR3 consists of 14 residues. Germline CDR1 and CDR2: MDHEN and SYDVKM. V was clipped by 5 bases and J by 9 bases, with 16 bases between them. Those enrolled in Seattle joined during active infection and were followed longitudinally afterward. Per the study methods: Nucleated cell counts were estimated from reference gene primer amplification. Sequencing used immunoSEQ multiplex PCR; TCRdb keeps in-frame clones, though not all of them. D and trimming come from the DNA, and the V and J calls and clone size come from that table. The table records some 360,000 clones, approximately 90% of them present only once.

The source is an older woman with COVID-19, enrolled during active disease. The sample consisted of peripheral blood. The chain is built from TRBV28 and TRBJ2-2, with D perhaps matching TRBD1 (6 bases). Here the CDR3 DNA reads TGTGCCAGCAGTCCGAGCCAGGGGCTTAGGGAGCTGTTTTTT. Protein: CASSPSQGLRELFF.